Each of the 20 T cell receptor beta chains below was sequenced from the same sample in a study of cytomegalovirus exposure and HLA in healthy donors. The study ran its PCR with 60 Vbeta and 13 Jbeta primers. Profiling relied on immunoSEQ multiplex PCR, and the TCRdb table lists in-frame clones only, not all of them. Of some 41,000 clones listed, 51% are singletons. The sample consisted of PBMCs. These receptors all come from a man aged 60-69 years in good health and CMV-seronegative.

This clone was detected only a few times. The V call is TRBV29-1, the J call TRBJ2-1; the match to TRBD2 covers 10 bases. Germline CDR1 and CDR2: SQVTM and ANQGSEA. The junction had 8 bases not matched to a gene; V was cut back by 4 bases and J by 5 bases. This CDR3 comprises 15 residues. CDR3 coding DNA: TGCAGCGTTGCCGTACTAGCGGGAAGGGACAATGAGCAGTTCTTC. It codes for CSVAVLAGRDNEQFF.

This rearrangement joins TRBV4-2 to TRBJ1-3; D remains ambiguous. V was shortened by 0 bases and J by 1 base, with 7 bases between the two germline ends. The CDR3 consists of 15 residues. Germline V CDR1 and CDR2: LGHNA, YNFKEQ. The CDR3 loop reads CASSQEGVSGNTIYF. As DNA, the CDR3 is TGTGCCAGCAGCCAAGAGGGAGTGTCTGGAAACACCATATATTTT.

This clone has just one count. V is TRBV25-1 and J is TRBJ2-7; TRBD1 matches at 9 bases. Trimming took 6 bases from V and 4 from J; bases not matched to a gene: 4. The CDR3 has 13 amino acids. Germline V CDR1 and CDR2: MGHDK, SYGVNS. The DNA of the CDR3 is TGTGCCAGCAGACAGGGGGCCCGGTACGAGCAGTACTTC. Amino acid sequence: CASRQGARYEQYF.

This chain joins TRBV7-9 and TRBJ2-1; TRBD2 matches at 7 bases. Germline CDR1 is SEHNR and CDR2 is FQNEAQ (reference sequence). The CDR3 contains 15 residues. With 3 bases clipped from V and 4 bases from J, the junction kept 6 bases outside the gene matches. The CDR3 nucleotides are TGTGCCAGCAGCTTCGGGGCTAGCGGATACAATGAGCAGTTCTTC. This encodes CASSFGASGYNEQFF.

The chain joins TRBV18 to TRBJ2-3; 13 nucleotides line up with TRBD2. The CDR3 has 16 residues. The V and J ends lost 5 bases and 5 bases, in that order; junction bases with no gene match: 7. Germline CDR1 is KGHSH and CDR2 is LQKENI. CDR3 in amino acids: CASSSGLAGVGDTQYF. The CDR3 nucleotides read TGTGCCAGCTCATCCGGACTAGCGGGAGTTGGAGATACGCAGTATTTT.

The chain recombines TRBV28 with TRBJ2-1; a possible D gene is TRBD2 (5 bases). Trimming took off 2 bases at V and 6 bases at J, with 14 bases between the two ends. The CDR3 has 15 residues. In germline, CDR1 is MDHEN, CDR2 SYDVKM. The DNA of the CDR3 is TGTGCCAGCAGTTTAGGCGGGTCTATATTCAATGAGCAGTTCTTC. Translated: CASSLGGSIFNEQFF.

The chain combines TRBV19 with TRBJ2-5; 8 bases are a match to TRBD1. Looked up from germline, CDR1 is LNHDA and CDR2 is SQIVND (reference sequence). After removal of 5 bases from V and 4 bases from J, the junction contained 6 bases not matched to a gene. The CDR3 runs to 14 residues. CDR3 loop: CASSVGQGLETQYF. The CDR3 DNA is TGTGCCAGTAGTGTTGGACAGGGTTTAGAGACCCAGTACTTC.

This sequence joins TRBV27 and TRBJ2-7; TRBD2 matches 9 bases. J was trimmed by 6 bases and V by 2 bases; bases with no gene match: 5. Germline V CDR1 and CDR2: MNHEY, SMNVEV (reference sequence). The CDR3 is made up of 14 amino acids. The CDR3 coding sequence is TGTGCCAGCAGTTTAGGGACTAGCTTCTCCGAGCAGTACTTC. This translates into CASSLGTSFSEQYF.

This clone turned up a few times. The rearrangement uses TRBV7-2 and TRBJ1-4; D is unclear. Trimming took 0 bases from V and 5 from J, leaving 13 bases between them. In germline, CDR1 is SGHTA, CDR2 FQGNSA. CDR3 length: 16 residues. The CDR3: CASSLAQAAGNEKLFF. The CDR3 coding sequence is TGTGCCAGCAGCTTAGCGCAGGCGGCGGGCAATGAAAAACTGTTTTTT.

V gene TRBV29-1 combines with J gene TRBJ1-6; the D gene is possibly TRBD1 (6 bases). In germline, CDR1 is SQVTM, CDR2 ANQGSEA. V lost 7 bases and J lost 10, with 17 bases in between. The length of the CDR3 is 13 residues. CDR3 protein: CSALTGKGSPLHF. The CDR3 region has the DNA TGCAGCGCGTTAACAGGGAAGGGCTCACCCCTCCACTTT.

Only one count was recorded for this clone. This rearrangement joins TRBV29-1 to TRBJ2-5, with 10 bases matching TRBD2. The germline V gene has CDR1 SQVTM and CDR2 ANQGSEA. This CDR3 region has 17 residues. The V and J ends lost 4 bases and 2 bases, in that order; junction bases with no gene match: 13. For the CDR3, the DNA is TGCAGCGTTGTTGGGAAGCGGGAGGGCGTTATACAAGAGACCCAGTACTTC. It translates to CSVVGKREGVIQETQYF.

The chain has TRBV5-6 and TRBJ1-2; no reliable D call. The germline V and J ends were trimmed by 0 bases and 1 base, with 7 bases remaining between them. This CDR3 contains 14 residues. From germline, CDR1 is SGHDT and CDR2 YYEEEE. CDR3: CASSLASDNYGYTF. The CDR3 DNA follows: TGTGCCAGCAGCTTGGCAAGCGATAACTATGGCTACACCTTC.

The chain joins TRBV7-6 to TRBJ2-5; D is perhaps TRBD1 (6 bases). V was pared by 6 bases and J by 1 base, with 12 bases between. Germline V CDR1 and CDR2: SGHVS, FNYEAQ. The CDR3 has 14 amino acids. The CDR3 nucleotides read TGTGCCAGCAGGGGGGCCTTGACCCAAGAGACCCAGTACTTC. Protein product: CASRGALTQETQYF.

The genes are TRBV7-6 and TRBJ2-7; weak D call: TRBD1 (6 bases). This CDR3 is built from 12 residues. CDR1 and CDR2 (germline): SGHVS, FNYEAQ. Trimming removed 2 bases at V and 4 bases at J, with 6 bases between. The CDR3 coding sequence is TGTGCCAGCAGCTTACAGGGGTACGAGCAGTACTTC. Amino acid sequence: CASSLQGYEQYF. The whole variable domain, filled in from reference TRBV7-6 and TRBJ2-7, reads GAGVSQSPRYKVTKRGQDVALRCDPISGHVSLYWYRQALGQGPEFLTYFNYEAQQDKSGLPNDRFSAERPEGSISTLTIQRTEQRDSAMYRCASSLQGYEQYFGPGTRLTVT.

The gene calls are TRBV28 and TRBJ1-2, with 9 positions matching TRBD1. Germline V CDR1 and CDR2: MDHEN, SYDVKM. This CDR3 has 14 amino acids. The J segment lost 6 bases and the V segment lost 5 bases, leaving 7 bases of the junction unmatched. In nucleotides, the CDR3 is TGTGCCAGCAGTCTATCGACAGGGGGTGATGGCTACACCTTC. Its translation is CASSLSTGGDGYTF.

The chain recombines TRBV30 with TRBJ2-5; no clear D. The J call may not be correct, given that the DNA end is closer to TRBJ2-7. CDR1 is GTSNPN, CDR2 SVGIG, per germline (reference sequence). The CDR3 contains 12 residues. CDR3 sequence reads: CAWSSRAYEQYF. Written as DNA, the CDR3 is TGTGCCTGGAGTTCGCGTGCCTACGAGCAGTACTTC.

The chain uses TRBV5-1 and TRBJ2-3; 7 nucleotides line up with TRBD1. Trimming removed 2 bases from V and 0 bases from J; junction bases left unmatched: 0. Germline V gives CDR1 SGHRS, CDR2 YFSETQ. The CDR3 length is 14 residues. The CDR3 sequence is CASSLQGSTDTQYF. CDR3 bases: TGCGCCAGCAGCTTACAGGGGAGCACAGATACGCAGTATTTT.

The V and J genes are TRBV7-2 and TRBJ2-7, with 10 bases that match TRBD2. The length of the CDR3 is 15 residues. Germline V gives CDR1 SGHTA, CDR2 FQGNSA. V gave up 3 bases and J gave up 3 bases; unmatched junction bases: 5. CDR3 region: CASSFSSGSFYEQYF. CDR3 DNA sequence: TGTGCCAGCAGCTTCTCTAGCGGGAGTTTCTACGAGCAGTACTTC. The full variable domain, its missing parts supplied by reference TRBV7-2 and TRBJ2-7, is GAGVSQSPSNKVTEKGKDVELRCDPISGHTALYWYRQSLGQGLEFLIYFQGNSAPDKSGLPSDRFSAERTGGSVSTLTIQRTQQEDSAVYLCASSFSSGSFYEQYFGPGTRLTVT.

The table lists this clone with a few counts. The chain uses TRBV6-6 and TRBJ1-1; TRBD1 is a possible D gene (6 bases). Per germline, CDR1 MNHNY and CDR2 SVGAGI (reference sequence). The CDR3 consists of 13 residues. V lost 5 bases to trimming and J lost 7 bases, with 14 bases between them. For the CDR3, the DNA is TGTGCCAGCAGTCGGGGGGGACACGGTGAAGCTTTCTTT. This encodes CASSRGGHGEAFF.

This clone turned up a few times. As DNA, the CDR3 is TGCGCCAGCAGGCTCCTAGGCAGGGCAGGGGAGACCCAGTACTTC. As protein: CASRLLGRAGETQYF. The genes are TRBV5-1 and TRBJ2-5; D might be TRBD1 (5 bases). V was clipped by 5 bases and J by 5 bases, with 19 bases between them. The CDR3 totals 15 residues. The V gene's germline CDR1 is SGHRS and CDR2 YFSETQ.